What follows are 2 T cell receptor beta chains derived from one specimen sequenced in a study of T cells in Graves' hyperthyroidism and ophthalmopathy (dated by TCRdb to the late 2010s). The library was produced with multiplex PCR. The sequencing machine was an Illumina HiSeq 2000. The TCR beta CDR3 regions were amplified from RNA transcripts. The first round of RT-PCR for the TCR CDR3 was performed with the HTBI primer set and the Qiagen OneStep RT-PCR kit. TCRdb reworked the public reads: Q25 trimming with fastp, MiXCR clone assembly, productive beta chains retained. Rows are unified per CDR3 protein, each entry keeping the most common DNA and genes. The sample has some 600,000 distinct CDR3 sequences on record, approximately 15% of them singletons. 5.8% of the sample rests with the top ten. Specimen: blood. These receptors were obtained from a woman aged 25 to 39 with Graves' hyperthyroidism that later progressed to Graves' ophthalmopathy.

This clonotype was recorded at least ten times. The chain links TRBV28 to TRBJ1-3; D may be TRBD1 (5 bases). Germline V gene data show CDR1 as MDHEN and CDR2 as SYDVKM. The CDR3 totals 13 residues. V lost 8 bases and J lost 1, with 9 bases in between. The CDR3 DNA sequence: TGTGCCAGCCTGGCAGGGTCTGGAAACACCATATATTTT. Protein sequence: CASLAGSGNTIYF.

This clonotype was observed many times. V usage is TRBV14 and J usage is TRBJ2-1; TRBD2 agrees at 16 bases. The V segment lost 4 bases and the J segment 9 bases; nucleotides outside the gene matches: 6. Germline CDR1 is SGHDN and CDR2 is FVKESK. This CDR3 has 16 amino acids. The CDR3 sequence: CASSPGTSGRGSEQFF. For the CDR3, the DNA is TGTGCCAGCAGCCCAGGGACTAGCGGGAGGGGTAGTGAGCAGTTCTTC.